The next 31 T cell receptor beta chains were all read from a single sample in a study of CD8 T cells in ankylosing spondylitis. Study-wide results and limits: Roughly 8 highly homologous variants formed a TCR beta motif that appeared characteristic of ankylosing spondylitis blood.

TCRdb ran MiXCR on the 5' RACE reads and lists one entry per CDR3 protein. Of around 480,000 distinct CDR3 sequences in the sample, about a sixth were seen once. Antigens of these TCRs are unknown. Sequences were obtained from blood, either unsorted or a sorted T cell fraction (not recorded which). The receptors were gathered from a male donor with ankylosing spondylitis.

This chain links TRBV7-9 with TRBJ1-2; D gene uncertain. Trimming pared 1 base from V and 1 base from J, leaving 10 bases between. The CDR3 extends over 15 amino acids. From germline, CDR1 is SEHNR and CDR2 FQNEAQ (reference sequence). The CDR3 DNA reads TGTGCCAGCAGCTTAGATGGGGATTTTAACTATGGCTACACCTTC. This sequence encodes CASSLDGDFNYGYTF.

In this sample, this clonotype turned up a few times. V and J are TRBV20-1 and TRBJ2-2; weak D call: TRBD2 (5 bases). Trimming removed 2 bases from V and 7 bases from J, with 14 bases in between. The length of the CDR3 is 14 residues. The germline V gene encodes CDR1 DFQATT and CDR2 SNEGSKA (reference sequence). CDR3 sequence reads: CSARYRETVGELFF. CDR3 sequence (DNA): TGCAGTGCTAGATATAGGGAGACGGTCGGGGAGCTGTTTTTT.

This clonotype was seen a handful of times. This chain joins TRBV11-1 and TRBJ2-3; tentative D call: TRBD2 (7 bases). V lost 3 bases to trimming and J lost 1 base, with 20 bases between them. CDR1 and CDR2 (germline): SGHAT, FQDESV (reference sequence). The CDR3 has 18 residues. The CDR3, as DNA: TGTGCCAGCAGCTTTGGGGGGGGGCCCCTCCTAGGCACAGATACGCAGTATTTT. Translation gives CASSFGGGPLLGTDTQYF.

As DNA, the CDR3 is TGTGCCAGCAGCTTCACGGATTCACCCCTCCACTTT. Amino acids: CASSFTDSPLHF. The chain couples TRBV7-8 to TRBJ1-6; D is ambiguous. This CDR3 has 12 amino acids. The V and J ends lost 3 bases and 8 bases respectively, with 5 bases between them. Germline assignment: CDR1 SGHVS and CDR2 FQNEAQ.

This clonotype was recorded many times. The gene calls are TRBV7-2 and TRBJ2-2; no clear D gene. CDR3 length: 13 amino acids. With 5 bases removed from V and 2 bases from J, the gap between germline ends came to 6 bases. Looked up from germline, CDR1 is SGHTA and CDR2 is FQGNSA. CDR3 loop: CASSHSNTGELFF. CDR3 DNA: TGTGCCAGCAGCCATAGTAACACCGGGGAGCTGTTTTTT.

This clonotype was seen ten or more times. The chain couples TRBV12-3 or TRBV12-4 to TRBJ1-2, with D maybe TRBD1 (6 bases). This CDR3 contains 14 residues. V gave up 5 bases and J gave up 8 bases, with 18 bases separating them. The CDR3 sequence is CASSAGGGAGGYTF. CDR3 nucleotide sequence: TGTGCCAGCAGTGCCGGTGGGGGGGCAGGGGGCTACACCTTC.

This rearrangement joins TRBV9 to TRBJ2-2; D assignment may be TRBD1 or TRBD2 (5 bases each). Per the germline V gene, CDR1 is SGDLS and CDR2 is YYNGEE. The CDR3 loop spans 16 amino acids. Trimming removed 0 bases at V and 0 bases at J, with 9 bases between. The CDR3 DNA reads TGTGCCAGCAGCGTAGCCGGGACCGCGAACACCGGGGAGCTGTTTTTT. The encoded protein is CASSVAGTANTGELFF. The full variable domain, completed using reference TRBV9 and TRBJ2-2, is DSGVTQTPKHLITATGQRVTLRCSPRSGDLSVYWYQQSLDQGLQFLIQYYNGEERAKGNILERFSAQQFPDLHSELNLSSLELGDSALYFCASSVAGTANTGELFFGEGSRLTVL.

At least ten counts were recorded for this clonotype. The chain uses TRBV12-3 or TRBV12-4 and TRBJ1-6; D not resolved. CDR3 size: 16 residues. Trimming removed 1 base from V and 8 bases from J, with 15 bases in between. CDR3 DNA: TGTGCCAGCAGTTTAGGCAAGGTTTTGCGGGATTCACCCCTCCACTTT. Residues: CASSLGKVLRDSPLHF.

V gene TRBV5-1 combines with J gene TRBJ1-5, with D possibly matching TRBD1 (6 bases). Germline V gene sequence: CDR1 SGHRS, CDR2 YFSETQ. Trimming shortened V by 2 bases and J by 7 bases, and 13 bases separated the two germline ends. The CDR3 covers 14 residues. The CDR3 region is CASSLQGGEQPQHF. In DNA form, the CDR3 reads TGCGCCAGCAGCTTACAGGGTGGAGAGCAGCCCCAGCATTTT.

This clonotype was recorded a few times. This sequence joins TRBV5-1 and TRBJ1-2; D might be TRBD1 (5 bases). In germline, CDR1 is SGHRS, CDR2 YFSETQ. V lost 0 bases and J 5 bases, leaving 14 bases between the germline ends. The CDR3 has 15 residues. The CDR3, as DNA: TGCGCCAGCAGCTTGGCCAGACAGTCAGGGTATGGCTACACCTTC. Residues: CASSLARQSGYGYTF.

The DNA for the CDR3 is TGCAGTGCTACCCGGAACACAGGGGTTCAGAACGAGCAGTACTTC. It codes for CSATRNTGVQNEQYF. V usage is TRBV20-1 and J usage is TRBJ2-7; the match to TRBD1 covers 7 bases. Germline CDR1 and CDR2: DFQATT and SNEGSKA (reference sequence). The V and J ends lost 4 bases and 5 bases, in that order; junction bases with no gene match: 14. The CDR3 totals 15 residues.

The chain employs TRBV11-2 and TRBJ1-1; D unresolved. CDR1 is SGHAT, CDR2 FQNNGV, per germline. The CDR3 spans 15 residues. The V end was cut by 2 bases, the J end by 6 bases, with 16 bases between. CDR3 in amino acids: CASSLMEANSPEAFF. For the CDR3, the DNA is TGTGCCAGCAGCTTAATGGAGGCTAATTCCCCTGAAGCTTTCTTT.

In this sample, this clonotype turned up a few times. V is TRBV29-1 and J is TRBJ2-1; D unresolved. Germline V gives CDR1 SQVTM, CDR2 ANQGSEA. This CDR3 contains 16 residues. V was clipped by 4 bases and J by 1 base, with 17 bases between them. In DNA form, the CDR3 reads TGCAGCGTTGTGGGCATTATCAGAGGATCCTACAATGAGCAGTTCTTC. It codes for CSVVGIIRGSYNEQFF.

The chain combines TRBV29-1 with TRBJ1-1, with 9 bases lining up with TRBD1. Germline loops: CDR1 SQVTM, CDR2 ANQGSEA. With V trimmed by 3 bases and J by 6 bases, 5 bases remained unmatched. The CDR3 covers 13 residues. The CDR3 sequence: CSVERDREPEAFF. The CDR3 bases are TGCAGCGTTGAGCGGGACAGGGAGCCTGAAGCTTTCTTT. Looking up the rest from reference TRBV29-1 and TRBJ1-1 gives the full variable domain: SAVISQKPSRDICQRGTSLTIQCQVDSQVTMMFWYRQQPGQSLTLIATANQGSEATYESGFVIDKFPISRPNLTFSTLTVSNMSPEDSSIYLCSVERDREPEAFFGQGTRLTVV.

This clonotype showed up just a few times. The chain employs TRBV2 and TRBJ2-7; D is undetermined. Between the trimmed V and J ends, which lost 7 bases and 4 bases, there was a span of 11 bases. The CDR3 is 12 residues long. The germline V gene encodes CDR1 SNHLY and CDR2 FYNNEI. The CDR3 region has the DNA TGTGCCAGCACGGGTGGTATGTACGAGCAGTACTTC. It is translated as CASTGGMYEQYF.

This clonotype has ten or more counts. This chain links TRBV20-1 with TRBJ2-2; D unresolved. The CDR3 totals 12 residues. Trimming removed 3 bases at V and 7 bases at J, with 9 bases between. Germline loops: CDR1 DFQATT, CDR2 SNEGSKA (reference sequence). CDR3 sequence: CSASALGGELFF. DNA of the CDR3: TGCAGTGCTAGCGCCCTAGGCGGGGAGCTGTTTTTT.

This clonotype was seen ten or more times. This rearrangement joins TRBV29-1 to TRBJ2-2, with unresolved D. The germline V gene encodes CDR1 SQVTM and CDR2 ANQGSEA. The CDR3 length is 13 residues. V lost 3 bases, J lost 4 bases, and 9 bases lay in between. The CDR3 bases are TGCAGCGTTGAGAACACGTTCACCGGGGAGCTGTTTTTT. It yields the protein CSVENTFTGELFF.

Many counts were recorded for this clonotype. The V gene is TRBV5-1, the J gene TRBJ1-1; 7 positions match TRBD1. The CDR3 runs 14 residues. Germline CDR1 is SGHRS and CDR2 is YFSETQ. The V and J ends lost 4 bases and 5 bases, in that order; junction bases with no gene match: 8. The CDR3 DNA follows: TGCGCCAGCAGCGGGGGGGACAGAAAAACTGAAGCTTTCTTT. It encodes CASSGGDRKTEAFF.

The chain employs TRBV14 and TRBJ2-5; possibly TRBD2 for D (5 bases). Looked up from germline, CDR1 is SGHDN and CDR2 is FVKESK. The CDR3 extends over 13 amino acids. With 0 bases removed from V and 7 bases from J, the gap between germline ends came to 9 bases. CDR3 in amino acids: CASSQDRGLTQYF. The CDR3, as DNA: TGTGCCAGCAGCCAAGACCGAGGGTTGACCCAGTACTTC.

This clonotype was seen more than once but under ten times. The chain couples TRBV20-1 to TRBJ2-1; no clear D gene. V lost 4 bases and J lost 4, with 14 bases in between. The CDR3 consists of 14 residues. Germline lookup yields CDR1 DFQATT and CDR2 SNEGSKA (reference sequence). For the CDR3, the DNA is TGCAGTGCTAAGAACAGAATCGGGTACAATGAGCAGTTCTTC. Translation gives CSAKNRIGYNEQFF.

This clonotype was counted ten times or more. V usage is TRBV20-1 and J usage is TRBJ2-7; TRBD2 might be the D (8 bases). Trimming stripped 5 bases from V and 6 bases from J, with 20 bases between. The CDR3 is made up of 14 amino acids. Germline CDR1 DFQATT, CDR2 SNEGSKA (reference sequence). In DNA, the CDR3 is TGCAGTGCTCCCTATAGCGGGGCAGGGGGCGAGCAGTACTTC. It specifies CSAPYSGAGGEQYF.

J is TRBJ2-7 and V is TRBV7-3; 8 positions match TRBD2. The CDR3 is made up of 17 amino acids. Trimming removed 1 base from V and 6 bases from J; junction bases left unmatched: 14. Germline V lookup: CDR1 SGHTA, CDR2 FQGTGA. As DNA, the CDR3 is TGTGCCAGCAGCTTAAGACCCCCGGGAGCGGGAGCTTCCGAGCAGTACTTC. Translated: CASSLRPPGAGASEQYF.

V gene TRBV5-1 combines with J gene TRBJ1-1, with D unresolved. This CDR3 contains 14 residues. The germline V gene has CDR1 SGHRS and CDR2 YFSETQ. The V gene lost 0 bases and the J gene lost 0 bases, with 6 bases spanning the gap. In nucleotides, the CDR3 is TGCGCCAGCAGCTTGGCCCCCGTGAACACTGAAGCTTTCTTT. Its translation is CASSLAPVNTEAFF.

Many counts were recorded for this clonotype. The rearrangement links TRBV12-3 or TRBV12-4 to TRBJ1-5, with TRBD1 matching 7 bases. The CDR3 totals 15 residues. J was trimmed by 2 bases and V by 6 bases; bases with no gene match: 7. The CDR3: CASRPGGGGNQPQHF. DNA for the CDR3: TGTGCCAGCAGGCCAGGGGGAGGTGGCAATCAGCCCCAGCATTTT.

The chain carries TRBV5-1 and TRBJ2-1; 9 bases match TRBD2. The J segment lost 10 bases and the V segment lost 0 bases, leaving 5 bases of the junction unmatched. Per germline, CDR1 SGHRS and CDR2 YFSETQ. The CDR3 runs 14 residues. CDR3 bases: TGCGCCAGCAGCTTGGTAGTAGCGGGAGAAGAGCAGTTCTTC. Encoded protein: CASSLVVAGEEQFF. Full variable domain (remainder filled in from reference TRBV5-1 and TRBJ2-1): KAGVTQTPRYLIKTRGQQVTLSCSPISGHRSVSWYQQTPGQGLQFLFEYFSETQRNKGNFPGRFSGRQFSNSRSEMNVSTLELGDSALYLCASSLVVAGEEQFFGPGTRLTVL.

The chain joins TRBV12-3 or TRBV12-4 to TRBJ2-5, with 7 nucleotides matching TRBD1. After removal of 6 bases from V and 1 base from J, the junction contained 8 bases not matched to a gene. This CDR3 spans 15 amino acids. The chain's CDR3 is CASSRGQIVQETQYF. CDR3 bases: TGTGCCAGCAGCCGGGGACAGATCGTCCAAGAGACCCAGTACTTC.

The chain is built from TRBV11-3 and TRBJ2-1; no definite D call. V lost 0 bases and J 6 bases, leaving 9 bases between the germline ends. There are 14 residues in the CDR3. Germline loops: CDR1 SGHNT, CDR2 YENEEA. The CDR3 here is CASSLDWLGNEQFF. The CDR3 DNA reads as TGTGCCAGCAGCTTAGATTGGCTGGGCAATGAGCAGTTCTTC.

The chain recombines TRBV6-5 with TRBJ2-7, with 9 bases lining up with TRBD1. This CDR3 spans 16 amino acids. CDR1 and CDR2 (germline): MNHEY, SVGAGI. J gave up 5 bases and V 2 bases, and 10 bases lay outside the gene matches. The CDR3 here is CASSYPPDRGVDEQYF. CDR3 DNA: TGTGCCAGCAGTTACCCCCCGGACAGGGGAGTGGACGAGCAGTACTTC.

The CDR3 DNA sequence: TGTGCCAGCAGTTCCCCCGGAGGTTTAGTGTCCACAGATACGCAGTATTTT. The encoded protein is CASSSPGGLVSTDTQYF. The chain joins TRBV12-3 or TRBV12-4 to TRBJ2-3; possible D gene TRBD2, 5 bases. The V end lost 4 bases, the J end lost 2 bases, and 19 bases lay between the germline ends. The CDR3 covers 17 residues.

This clonotype was seen a few times. The chain carries TRBV7-2 and TRBJ2-1; maybe TRBD2 (6 bases). CDR1 SGHTA and CDR2 FQGNSA come from the germline V gene. V lost 4 bases and J lost 5, with 9 bases in between. The CDR3 is 13 residues long. CDR3 sequence: CASSSRLDNEQFF. The CDR3 DNA follows: TGTGCCAGCAGCTCCCGACTAGACAATGAGCAGTTCTTC. The variable domain in full, with the rest retrieved from reference TRBV7-2 and TRBJ2-1, is GAGVSQSPSNKVTEKGKDVELRCDPISGHTALYWYRQSLGQGLEFLIYFQGNSAPDKSGLPSDRFSAERTGGSVSTLTIQRTQQEDSAVYLCASSSRLDNEQFFGPGTRLTVL.

The J gene is TRBJ1-6, the V gene TRBV5-1; D is perhaps TRBD1 (6 bases). V was pared by 4 bases and J by 2 bases, with 13 bases between. CDR1 and CDR2 from the germline V gene are SGHRS and YFSETQ. The length of the CDR3 is 16 residues. The CDR3 reads CASSPSRDTYNSPLHF. CDR3 sequence (DNA): TGCGCCAGCAGCCCGTCCAGGGACACCTATAATTCACCCCTCCACTTT.